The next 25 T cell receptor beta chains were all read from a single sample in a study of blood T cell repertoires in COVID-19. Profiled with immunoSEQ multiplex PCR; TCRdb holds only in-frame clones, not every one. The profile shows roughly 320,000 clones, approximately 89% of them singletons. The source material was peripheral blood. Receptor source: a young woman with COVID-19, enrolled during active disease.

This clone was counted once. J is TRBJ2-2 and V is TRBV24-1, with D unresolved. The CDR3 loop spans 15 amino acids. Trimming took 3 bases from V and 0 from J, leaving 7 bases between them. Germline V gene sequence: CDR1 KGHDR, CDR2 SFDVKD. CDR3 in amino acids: CATSDIQTNTGELFF. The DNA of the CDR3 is TGTGCCACCAGTGATATTCAGACGAACACCGGGGAGCTGTTTTTT.

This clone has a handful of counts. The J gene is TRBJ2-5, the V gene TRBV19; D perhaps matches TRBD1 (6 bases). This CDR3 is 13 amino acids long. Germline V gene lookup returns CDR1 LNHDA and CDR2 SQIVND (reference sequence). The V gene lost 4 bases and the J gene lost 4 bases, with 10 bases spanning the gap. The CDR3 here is CASSNNRVETQYF. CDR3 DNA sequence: TGTGCCAGTAGTAACAACAGGGTAGAGACCCAGTACTTC.

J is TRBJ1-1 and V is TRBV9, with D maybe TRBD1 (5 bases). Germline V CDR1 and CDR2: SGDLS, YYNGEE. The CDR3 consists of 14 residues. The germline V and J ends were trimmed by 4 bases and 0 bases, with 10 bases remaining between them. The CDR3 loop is CASSLQGMNTEAFF. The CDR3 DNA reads TGTGCCAGCAGCCTTCAGGGAATGAACACTGAAGCTTTCTTT.

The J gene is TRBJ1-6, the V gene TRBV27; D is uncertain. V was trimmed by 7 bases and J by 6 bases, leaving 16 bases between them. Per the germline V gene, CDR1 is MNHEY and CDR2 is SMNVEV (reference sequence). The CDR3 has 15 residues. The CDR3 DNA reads TGTGCCAGCACCCTCCTCCGGGGAAGTAATTCACCCCTCCACTTT. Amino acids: CASTLLRGSNSPLHF.

The CDR3 DNA is TGTGCCAGCAGCCAGGCGGGGAGGGATACGCAGTATTTT. Amino acids: CASSQAGRDTQYF. This chain joins TRBV3-1 (or the pseudogene TRBV3-2) and TRBJ2-3; D possibly corresponds to TRBD2 (6 bases). V lost 3 bases and J 6 bases, leaving 10 bases between the germline ends. The germline gives CDR1 LGHDT, CDR2 YNNKEL (reference sequence). This CDR3 contains 13 residues.

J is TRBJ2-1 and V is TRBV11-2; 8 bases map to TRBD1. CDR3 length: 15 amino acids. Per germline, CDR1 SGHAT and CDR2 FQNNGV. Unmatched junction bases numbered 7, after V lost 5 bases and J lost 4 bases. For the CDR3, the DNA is TGTGCCAGCAGCGTCCCCGGGACAGGTTACAATGAGCAGTTCTTC. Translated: CASSVPGTGYNEQFF. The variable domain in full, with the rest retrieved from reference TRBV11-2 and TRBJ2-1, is EAGVAQSPRYKIIEKRQSVAFWCNPISGHATLYWYQQILGQGPKLLIQFQNNGVVDDSQLPKDRFSAERLKGVDSTLKIQPAKLEDSAVYLCASSVPGTGYNEQFFGPGTRLTVL.

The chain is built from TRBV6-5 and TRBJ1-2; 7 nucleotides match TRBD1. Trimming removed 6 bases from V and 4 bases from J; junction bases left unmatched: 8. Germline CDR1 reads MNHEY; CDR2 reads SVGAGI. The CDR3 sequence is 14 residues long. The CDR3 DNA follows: TGTGCCAGCAGGACGGGACAGATCGCCTATGGCTACACCTTC. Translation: CASRTGQIAYGYTF.

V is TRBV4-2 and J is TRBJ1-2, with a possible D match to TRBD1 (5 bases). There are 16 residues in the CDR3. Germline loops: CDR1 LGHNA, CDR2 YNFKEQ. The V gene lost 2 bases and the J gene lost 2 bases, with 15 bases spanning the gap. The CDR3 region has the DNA TGTGCCAGCAGCCAAACCTGGGCGGGGGGAAACTATGGCTACACCTTC. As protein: CASSQTWAGGNYGYTF.

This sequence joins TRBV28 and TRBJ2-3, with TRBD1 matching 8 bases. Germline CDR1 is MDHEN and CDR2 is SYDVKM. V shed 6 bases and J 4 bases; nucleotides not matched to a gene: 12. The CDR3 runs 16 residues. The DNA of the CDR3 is TGTGCCAGCAGCTTCGAGCAGGGGGCTTGGGCAGATACGCAGTATTTT. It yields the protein CASSFEQGAWADTQYF.

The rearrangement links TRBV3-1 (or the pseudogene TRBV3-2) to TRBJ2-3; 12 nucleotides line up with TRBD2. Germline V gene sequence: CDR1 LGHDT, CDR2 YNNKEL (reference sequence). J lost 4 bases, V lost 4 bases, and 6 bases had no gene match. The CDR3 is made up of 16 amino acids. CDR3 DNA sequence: TGTGCCAGCAGCCGAACTAGCGGGGGGTACTCAGATACGCAGTATTTT. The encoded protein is CASSRTSGGYSDTQYF.

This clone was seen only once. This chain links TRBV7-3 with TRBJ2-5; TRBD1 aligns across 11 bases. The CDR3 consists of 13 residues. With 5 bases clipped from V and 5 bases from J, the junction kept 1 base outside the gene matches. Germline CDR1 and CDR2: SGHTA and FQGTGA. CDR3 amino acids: CASSRDRGETQYF. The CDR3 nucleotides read TGTGCCAGCAGCCGGGACAGGGGGGAGACCCAGTACTTC. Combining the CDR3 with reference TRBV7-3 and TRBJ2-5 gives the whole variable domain GAGVSQTPSNKVTEKGKYVELRCDPISGHTALYWYRQSLGQGPEFLIYFQGTGAADDSGLPNDRFFAVRPEGSVSTLKIQRTERGDSAVYLCASSRDRGETQYFGPGTRLLVL.

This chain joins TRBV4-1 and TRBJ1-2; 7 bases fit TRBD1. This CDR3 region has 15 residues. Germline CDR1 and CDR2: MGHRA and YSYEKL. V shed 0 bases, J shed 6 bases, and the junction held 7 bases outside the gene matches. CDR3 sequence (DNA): TGCGCCAGCAGCCAAGAACAGGGGAGAAGGAATGGCTACACCTTC. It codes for CASSQEQGRRNGYTF.

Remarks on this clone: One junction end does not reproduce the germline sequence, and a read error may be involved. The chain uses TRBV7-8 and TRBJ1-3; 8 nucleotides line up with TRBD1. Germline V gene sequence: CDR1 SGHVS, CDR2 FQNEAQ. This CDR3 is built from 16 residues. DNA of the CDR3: TGTGCCGGCAGTCATATTGGGACAGGCTCTGGAAACACCATATATTTT. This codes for CAGSHIGTGSGNTIYF.

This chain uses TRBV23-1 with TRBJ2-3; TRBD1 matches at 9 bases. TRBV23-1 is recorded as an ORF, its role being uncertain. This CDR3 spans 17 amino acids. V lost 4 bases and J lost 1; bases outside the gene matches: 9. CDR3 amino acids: CASSRDREPAGTDTQYF. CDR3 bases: TGCGCCAGCAGTCGGGACAGGGAACCGGCAGGCACAGATACGCAGTATTTT.

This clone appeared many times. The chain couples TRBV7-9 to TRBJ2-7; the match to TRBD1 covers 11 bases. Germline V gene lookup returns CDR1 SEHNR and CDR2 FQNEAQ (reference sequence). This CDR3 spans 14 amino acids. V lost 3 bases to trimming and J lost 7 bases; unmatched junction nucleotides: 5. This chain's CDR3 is CASSFPGQGGEQYF. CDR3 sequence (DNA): TGTGCCAGCAGCTTCCCGGGACAGGGGGGAGAGCAGTACTTC.

Here the CDR3 reads CASSLTPGLAGYNEQFF. The CDR3 region has the DNA TGCGCCAGCAGCCTGACCCCTGGACTAGCGGGGTACAATGAGCAGTTCTTC. The genes are TRBV5-1 and TRBJ2-1; TRBD2 matches 12 bases. CDR3 length equals 17 residues. Germline-derived CDR1 and CDR2 are SGHRS and YFSETQ. V lost 4 bases to trimming and J lost 4 bases; unmatched junction nucleotides: 9.

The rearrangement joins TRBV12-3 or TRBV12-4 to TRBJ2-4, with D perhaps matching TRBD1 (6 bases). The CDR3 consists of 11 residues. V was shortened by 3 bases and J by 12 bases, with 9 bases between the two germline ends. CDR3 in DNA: TGTGCCAGCAGTTTTGGGGACAATCAGTACTTC. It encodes CASSFGDNQYF.

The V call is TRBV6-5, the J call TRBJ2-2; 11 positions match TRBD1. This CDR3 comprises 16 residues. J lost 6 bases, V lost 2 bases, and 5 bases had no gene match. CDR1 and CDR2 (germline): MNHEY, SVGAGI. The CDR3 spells CASSYAGTGGAGELFF. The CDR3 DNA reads TGTGCCAGCAGTTACGCCGGGACAGGGGGGGCCGGGGAGCTGTTTTTT.

CDR3 nucleotides: TGTGCCAGCAGCCCCATGGCGGGGTCCACTGAAGCTTTCTTT. Its protein product is CASSPMAGSTEAFF. The chain combines TRBV7-3 with TRBJ1-1, with unresolved D. Germline V gene lookup returns CDR1 SGHTA and CDR2 FQGTGA. The CDR3 runs to 14 residues. The V and J ends lost 5 bases and 4 bases respectively, with 14 bases between them.

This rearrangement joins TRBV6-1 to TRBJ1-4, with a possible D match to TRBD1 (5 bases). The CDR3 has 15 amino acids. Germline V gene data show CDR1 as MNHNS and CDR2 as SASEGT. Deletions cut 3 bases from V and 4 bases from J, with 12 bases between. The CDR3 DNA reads TGTGCCAGCAGTGATGTAGGGGCCGTTAATGAAAAACTGTTTTTT. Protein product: CASSDVGAVNEKLFF.

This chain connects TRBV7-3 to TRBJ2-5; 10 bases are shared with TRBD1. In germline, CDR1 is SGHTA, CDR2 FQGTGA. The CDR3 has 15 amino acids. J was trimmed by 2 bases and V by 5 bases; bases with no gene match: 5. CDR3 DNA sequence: TGTGCCAGCAGCACCGGACAGGGGGGTCAAGAGACCCAGTACTTC. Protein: CASSTGQGGQETQYF.

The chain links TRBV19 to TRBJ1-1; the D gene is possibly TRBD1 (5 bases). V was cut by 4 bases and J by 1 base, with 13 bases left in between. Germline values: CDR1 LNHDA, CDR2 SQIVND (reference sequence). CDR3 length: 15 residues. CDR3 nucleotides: TGTGCCAGTAGTACTACCCGGCAGGGGAACACTGAAGCTTTCTTT. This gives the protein CASSTTRQGNTEAFF.

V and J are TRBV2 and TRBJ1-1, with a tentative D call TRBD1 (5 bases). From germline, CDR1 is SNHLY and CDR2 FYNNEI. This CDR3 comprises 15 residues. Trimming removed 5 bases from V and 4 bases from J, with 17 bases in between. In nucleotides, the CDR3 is TGTGCCAGCAGTACGCGCGGGGCTCTGTCCACTGAAGCTTTCTTT. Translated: CASSTRGALSTEAFF.

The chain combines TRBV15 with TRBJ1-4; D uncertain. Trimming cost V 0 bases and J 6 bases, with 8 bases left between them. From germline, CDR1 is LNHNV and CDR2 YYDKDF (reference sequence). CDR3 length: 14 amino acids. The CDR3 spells CATSRDQSHEKLFF. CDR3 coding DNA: TGTGCCACCAGCAGAGATCAGTCGCATGAAAAACTGTTTTTT.

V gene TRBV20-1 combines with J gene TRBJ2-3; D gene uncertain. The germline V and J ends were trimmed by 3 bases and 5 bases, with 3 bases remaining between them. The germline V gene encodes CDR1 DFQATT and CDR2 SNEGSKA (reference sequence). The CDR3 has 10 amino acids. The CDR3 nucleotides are TGCAGTGCTAGCGGAGATACGCAGTATTTT. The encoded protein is CSASGDTQYF.